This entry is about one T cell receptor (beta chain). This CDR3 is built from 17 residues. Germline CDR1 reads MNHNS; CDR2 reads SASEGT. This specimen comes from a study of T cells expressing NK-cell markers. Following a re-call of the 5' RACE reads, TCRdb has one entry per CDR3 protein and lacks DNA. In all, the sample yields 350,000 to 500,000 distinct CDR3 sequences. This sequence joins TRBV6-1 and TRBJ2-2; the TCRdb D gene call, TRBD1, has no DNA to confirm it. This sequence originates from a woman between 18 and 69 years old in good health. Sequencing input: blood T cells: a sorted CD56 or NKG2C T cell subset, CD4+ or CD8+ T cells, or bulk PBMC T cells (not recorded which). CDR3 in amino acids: CASRLQGSYLNTGELFF.